The 2 T cell receptor beta chains below were found in one sample sequenced in a study of T-cell reconstitution after alpha-beta-depleted transplantation in children. Preparation of the TCRbeta library used unique molecular identifiers. TCRdb reprocessed the PCR reads with MiXCR, giving one entry per CDR3 protein. The sample contains 200,000 to 250,000 distinct CDR3 sequences, approximately 9.5% of which appear only once. The sequencing used PBMCs from the stem cell graft donor, collected from the stem cell graft. These receptors were collected from a human donor who donated a stem cell graft to a child with acute lymphoblastic leukemia.

This clonotype occurred many times. The CDR3 reads CASSLPTRDRYEKLFF. DNA of the CDR3: TGTGCCAGCAGCCTCCCGACTCGGGACAGATATGAAAAACTGTTTTTT. This chain links TRBV7-6 with TRBJ1-4, with TRBD1 identical over 7 bases. CDR3 length: 16 residues. The J segment lost 6 bases and the V segment lost 5 bases, leaving 12 bases of the junction unmatched. Looked up from germline, CDR1 is SGHVS and CDR2 is FNYEAQ. The entire variable domain, with the rest obtained from reference TRBV7-6 and TRBJ1-4, is as follows: GAGVSQSPRYKVTKRGQDVALRCDPISGHVSLYWYRQALGQGPEFLTYFNYEAQQDKSGLPNDRFSAERPEGSISTLTIQRTEQRDSAMYRCASSLPTRDRYEKLFFGSGTQLSVL.

The rearrangement uses TRBV5-1 and TRBJ2-1, with 13 bases fitting TRBD2. CDR3 length: 16 residues. J gave up 4 bases and V 5 bases, and 6 bases lay outside the gene matches. The germline V gene has CDR1 SGHRS and CDR2 YFSETQ. CDR3 region: CASRPTSGGSYNEQFF. CDR3 nucleotides: TGCGCCAGCAGACCGACTAGCGGGGGGTCGTACAATGAGCAGTTCTTC.